The next 23 T cell receptor beta chains were all read from a single sample in a study of T cells after yellow fever vaccination. Via MiXCR, TCRdb re-called the 5' RACE reads, giving one row per CDR3 protein. In the table there are hundreds of thousands of distinct CDR3 sequences, 13% of which are singletons. The source material was PBMCs, sampled on the day of the yellow fever booster vaccination. The receptors were sampled from a man aged 25-40 years who received the YFV17D yellow fever vaccine.

The V gene is TRBV20-1, the J gene TRBJ1-1; no clear D gene. Trimming cost V 6 bases and J 11 bases, with 7 bases left between them. Germline CDR1 DFQATT, CDR2 SNEGSKA (reference sequence). This CDR3 has 8 amino acids. For the CDR3, the DNA is TGCAGTGCACCGGGGGCTTTCTTT. Translated, it gives CSAPGAFF.

This clonotype showed up just a few times. This chain connects TRBV2 to TRBJ2-1; perhaps TRBD1 as D (6 bases). The germline V gene encodes CDR1 SNHLY and CDR2 FYNNEI. V was clipped by 4 bases and J by 2 bases, with 12 bases between them. The CDR3 runs 15 residues. In nucleotides, the CDR3 is TGTGCCAGCAGTGTATTACAGGGACCCTACAATGAGCAGTTCTTC. Its translation: CASSVLQGPYNEQFF. Full variable domain (rest looked up from reference TRBV2 and TRBJ2-1): EPEVTQTPSHQVTQMGQEVILRCVPISNHLYFYWYRQILGQKVEFLVSFYNNEISEKSEIFDDQFSVERPDGSNFTLKIRSTKLEDSAMYFCASSVLQGPYNEQFFGPGTRLTVL.

The table lists this clonotype with a few counts. The gene calls are TRBV20-1 and TRBJ1-1; no clear D gene. V lost 3 bases to trimming and J lost 7 bases, with 12 bases between them. Germline values: CDR1 DFQATT, CDR2 SNEGSKA (reference sequence). CDR3 length: 12 amino acids. CDR3 amino acids: CSASKVQVEAFF. CDR3 DNA sequence: TGCAGTGCTAGCAAGGTGCAGGTTGAAGCTTTCTTT.

This clonotype was picked up a small number of times. J is TRBJ2-5 and V is TRBV7-2; TRBD2 matches 13 bases. Losses at the gene ends were 5 bases for V and 5 bases for J; bases not matched to a gene: 8. This CDR3 contains 16 residues. Germline CDR1 SGHTA, CDR2 FQGNSA. The CDR3 is CASSAGLAGPPETQYF. As DNA, the CDR3 is TGTGCCAGCAGCGCGGGACTAGCGGGACCGCCGGAGACCCAGTACTTC. Full variable domain (missing parts from reference TRBV7-2 and TRBJ2-5): GAGVSQSPSNKVTEKGKDVELRCDPISGHTALYWYRQSLGQGLEFLIYFQGNSAPDKSGLPSDRFSAERTGGSVSTLTIQRTQQEDSAVYLCASSAGLAGPPETQYFGPGTRLLVL.

The chain recombines TRBV30 with TRBJ2-7; D might be TRBD1 (6 bases). Per germline, CDR1 GTSNPN and CDR2 SVGIG (reference sequence). Trimming left V 4 bases short and J 1 base short, with 11 bases between. CDR3 length: 13 residues. The DNA for the CDR3 is TGTGCCTGGAAAAGGCAGGGGTCCTACGAGCAGTACTTC. Encoded protein: CAWKRQGSYEQYF.

V is TRBV4-3 and J is TRBJ1-5, with D perhaps TRBD1 (6 bases). Germline V gene data show CDR1 as LGHNA and CDR2 as YSLEER. The V gene lost 4 bases and the J gene lost 4 bases, with 11 bases spanning the gap. This CDR3 contains 14 residues. This CDR3 reads CASSREGGNQPQHF. The CDR3 DNA reads as TGCGCCAGCAGCCGTGAAGGGGGTAATCAGCCCCAGCATTTT.

V usage is TRBV3-1 and J usage is TRBJ2-1; D remains ambiguous. The CDR3 is 14 residues long. V shed 2 bases and J shed 4 bases, with 9 bases lying between them. Germline V gene sequence: CDR1 LGHDT, CDR2 YNNKEL (reference sequence). For the CDR3, the DNA is TGTGCCAGCAGCCAATTACAGCAATACAATGAGCAGTTCTTC. This translates into CASSQLQQYNEQFF.

This clonotype was counted between two and nine times. The rearrangement joins TRBV12-3 or TRBV12-4 to TRBJ2-2, with D maybe TRBD1 (6 bases). With 6 bases removed from V and 2 bases from J, the gap between germline ends came to 13 bases. The CDR3 is 15 amino acids. CDR3: CASSTGHPNTGELFF. The CDR3 DNA sequence: TGTGCCAGCAGCACGGGACACCCAAACACCGGGGAGCTGTTTTTT.

This clonotype turned up a few times. The V call is TRBV12-3 or TRBV12-4, the J call TRBJ1-5; D remains ambiguous. The CDR3 sequence is 12 residues long. Deletions cut 2 bases from V and 11 bases from J, with 10 bases between. The CDR3 DNA is TGTGCCAGCAGTTTAAAGTCCGGGGCCCAGCATTTT. Its translation is CASSLKSGAQHF.

V usage is TRBV24-1 and J usage is TRBJ2-3, with D hard to call. CDR3 length equals 13 residues. Germline loops: CDR1 KGHDR, CDR2 SFDVKD. Deletions cut 6 bases from V and 2 bases from J, with 8 bases between. The CDR3 here is CATSFSNTDTQYF. CDR3 DNA sequence: TGTGCCACCAGTTTCTCCAACACAGATACGCAGTATTTT.

This clonotype occurred a few times. The rearrangement links TRBV29-1 to TRBJ2-5; D possibly matches TRBD1 or TRBD2 (6 bases each). This CDR3 spans 15 amino acids. V was shortened by 5 bases and J by 5 bases, with 21 bases between the two germline ends. Germline V lookup: CDR1 SQVTM, CDR2 ANQGSEA. CDR3 in DNA: TGCAGCGTTTTAGGGGGGCAGGAACATTTTGAGACCCAGTACTTC. Protein product: CSVLGGQEHFETQYF.

This clonotype occurred a few times. The V and J genes are TRBV12-3 or TRBV12-4 and TRBJ2-7; 10 positions match TRBD1. V lost 5 bases to trimming and J lost 6 bases; unmatched junction nucleotides: 7. This CDR3 is 14 amino acids long. The CDR3 sequence: CASSPGTGVREQYF. The CDR3 DNA follows: TGTGCCAGCAGTCCCGGGACAGGGGTCCGCGAGCAGTACTTC.

This clonotype showed up just a few times. V and J are TRBV7-2 and TRBJ1-2; 7 nucleotides line up with TRBD1. The J segment lost 2 bases and the V segment lost 5 bases, leaving 14 bases of the junction unmatched. The CDR3 totals 17 residues. Germline V gene sequence: CDR1 SGHTA, CDR2 FQGNSA. The CDR3 coding sequence is TGTGCCAGCAGCCCCAACCGCGGGACAGAAATAAACTATGGCTACACCTTC. It encodes CASSPNRGTEINYGYTF.

This clonotype was counted a few times. This sequence joins TRBV23-1 and TRBJ2-3; no firm D call. TRBV23-1 is designated an ORF whose function remains uncertain. Trimming removed 3 bases from V and 11 bases from J, with 12 bases in between. The CDR3 is 12 amino acids. The CDR3 is CASSHGFVWQYF. The CDR3 DNA follows: TGCGCCAGCAGTCACGGATTTGTTTGGCAGTATTTT.

Of note for this clonotype: The junction differs from germline at one of its ends, possibly a read error. The rearrangement uses TRBV20-1 and TRBJ2-3; D may match TRBD1 or TRBD2 (5 bases each). This CDR3 has 16 amino acids. Germline V CDR1 and CDR2: DFQATT, SNEGSKA (reference sequence). The CDR3 region is CCARDSGTAAPDTQYF. Here the CDR3 DNA reads TGCTGTGCTAGAGACTCCGGGACCGCTGCCCCAGATACGCAGTATTTT.

The table lists this clonotype with many counts. The chain combines TRBV11-1 with TRBJ2-1; D gene ambiguous. Germline-derived CDR1 and CDR2 are SGHAT and FQDESV (reference sequence). The CDR3 is made up of 14 amino acids. Trimming took 9 bases from V and 0 from J, leaving 12 bases between them. As DNA, the CDR3 is TGTGCCAGTACCTCGGGCAGCTCCTACAATGAGCAGTTCTTC. Its protein product is CASTSGSSYNEQFF.

V and J are TRBV2 and TRBJ2-1, with TRBD2 matching 10 bases. This CDR3 spans 15 amino acids. After removal of 6 bases from V and 3 bases from J, the junction contained 5 bases not matched to a gene. In germline, CDR1 is SNHLY, CDR2 FYNNEI. Here the CDR3 reads CASSHRTSGYNEQFF. In nucleotides, the CDR3 is TGTGCCAGCAGCCATAGGACTAGCGGCTACAATGAGCAGTTCTTC. Variable domain in full (rest from reference TRBV2 and TRBJ2-1): EPEVTQTPSHQVTQMGQEVILRCVPISNHLYFYWYRQILGQKVEFLVSFYNNEISEKSEIFDDQFSVERPDGSNFTLKIRSTKLEDSAMYFCASSHRTSGYNEQFFGPGTRLTVL.

This clonotype has just a few counts. This rearrangement joins TRBV30 to TRBJ2-6; possible D gene TRBD2, 5 bases. Between the trimmed V and J ends, which lost 1 base and 2 bases, there was a span of 18 bases. Per the germline V gene, CDR1 is GTSNPN and CDR2 is SVGIG (reference sequence). The CDR3 runs to 18 residues. The CDR3 DNA is TGTGCCTGGAGTGAAAGAGGGCAGGCTAACCCTGGGGCCAACGTCCTGACTTTC. Protein product: CAWSERGQANPGANVLTF.

The chain links TRBV7-2 to TRBJ2-7; 7 positions agree with TRBD2. V gave up 1 base and J gave up 1 base; unmatched junction bases: 1. CDR1 is SGHTA, CDR2 FQGNSA, per germline. This CDR3 is built from 14 residues. CDR3 DNA sequence: TGTGCCAGCAGCTTAGGGACTAGATCCTACGAGCAGTACTTC. This codes for CASSLGTRSYEQYF.

The chain employs TRBV25-1 and TRBJ2-1; the D gene is possibly TRBD1 (6 bases). V was shortened by 4 bases and J by 2 bases, with 18 bases between the two germline ends. The CDR3 spans 17 residues. Germline V gives CDR1 MGHDK, CDR2 SYGVNS. CDR3 residues: CASSGPGAGYTYNEQFF. The CDR3 nucleotides are TGTGCCAGCAGTGGACCAGGGGCAGGTTATACCTACAATGAGCAGTTCTTC.

This clonotype turned up a few times. The J gene is TRBJ2-1, the V gene TRBV5-1; 8 bases are shared with TRBD2. From germline, CDR1 is SGHRS and CDR2 YFSETQ. This CDR3 has 16 amino acids. V lost 5 bases to trimming and J lost 2 bases; unmatched junction nucleotides: 9. In DNA, the CDR3 is TGCGCCAGCAGACTCTCACTAGCGGAAACCTACAATGAGCAGTTCTTC. Translated, it gives CASRLSLAETYNEQFF.

The chain combines TRBV28 with TRBJ1-1, with unresolved D. This CDR3 has 12 amino acids. Looked up from germline, CDR1 is MDHEN and CDR2 is SYDVKM. V lost 2 bases and J 8 bases, leaving 9 bases between the germline ends. CDR3 amino acids: CASSLTRSEAFF. The CDR3 nucleotides read TGTGCCAGCAGTTTAACAAGATCAGAAGCTTTCTTT.

The chain links TRBV20-1 to TRBJ2-1; TRBD2 matches at 8 bases. V dropped 0 bases and J dropped 4; count of bases not matched to a gene: 11. Germline values: CDR1 DFQATT, CDR2 SNEGSKA (reference sequence). CDR3 size: 17 residues. For the CDR3, the DNA is TGCAGTGCTAGAGATCTTAAAACTAGCGGAGGGTACAATGAGCAGTTCTTC. It translates to CSARDLKTSGGYNEQFF.